This TCR beta chain was retrieved from a study of neurological immune-mediated disorders. Unsorted libraries came from 2 million PBMCs stored at -80 °C. V was pared by 3 bases and J by 6 bases, with 5 bases between. This CDR3 is built from 12 residues. This clonotype was seen at least ten times. MiXCR was run by TCRdb on the 5' RACE reads, yielding one entry per CDR3 protein. The sample lists tens of thousands of distinct CDR3 sequences, less than 15% seen once, with 7.8% in the top ten. This chain connects TRBV12-3 or TRBV12-4 to TRBJ2-2, with D uncertain. The receptor comes from a man aged 55 to 70 in good health. The sample taken for sequencing was PBMCs. The CDR3 DNA follows: TGTGCCAGCAGTTTCGTTCCCGGGGAGCTGTTTTTT. Translated, it gives CASSFVPGELFF.